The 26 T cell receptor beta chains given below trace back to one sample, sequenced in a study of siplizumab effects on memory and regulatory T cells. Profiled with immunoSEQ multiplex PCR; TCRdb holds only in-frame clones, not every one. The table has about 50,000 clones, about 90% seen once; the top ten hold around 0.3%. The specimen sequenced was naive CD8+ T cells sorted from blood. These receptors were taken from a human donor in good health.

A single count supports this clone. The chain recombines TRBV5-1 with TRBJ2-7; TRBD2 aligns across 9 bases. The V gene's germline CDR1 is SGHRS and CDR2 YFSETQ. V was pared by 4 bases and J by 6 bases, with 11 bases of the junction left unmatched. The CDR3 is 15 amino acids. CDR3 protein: CASSRPGLASGEQYF. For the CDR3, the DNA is TGCGCCAGCAGCCGTCCGGGACTAGCTTCGGGCGAGCAGTACTTC. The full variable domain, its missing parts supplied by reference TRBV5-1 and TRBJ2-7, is KAGVTQTPRYLIKTRGQQVTLSCSPISGHRSVSWYQQTPGQGLQFLFEYFSETQRNKGNFPGRFSGRQFSNSRSEMNVSTLELGDSALYLCASSRPGLASGEQYFGPGTRLTVT.

The CDR3 DNA is TGTGCCAGTAGATTAGCGGGGAGCCTATACAATGAGCAGTTCTTC. Translating gives CASRLAGSLYNEQFF. This sequence joins TRBV19 and TRBJ2-1; 8 bases are shared with TRBD2. The CDR3 sequence is 15 residues long. CDR1 and CDR2 from the germline V gene are LNHDA and SQIVND (reference sequence). Germline trimming cut 6 bases from V and 4 bases from J; bases unmatched to any gene: 8.

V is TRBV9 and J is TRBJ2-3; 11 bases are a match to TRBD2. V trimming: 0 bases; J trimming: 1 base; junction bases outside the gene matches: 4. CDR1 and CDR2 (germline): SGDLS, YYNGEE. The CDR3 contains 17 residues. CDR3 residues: CASSVAGLAEGTDTQYF. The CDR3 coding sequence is TGTGCCAGCAGCGTAGCGGGACTAGCGGAAGGCACAGATACGCAGTATTTT. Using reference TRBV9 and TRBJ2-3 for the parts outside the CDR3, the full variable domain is DSGVTQTPKHLITATGQRVTLRCSPRSGDLSVYWYQQSLDQGLQFLIQYYNGEERAKGNILERFSAQQFPDLHSELNLSSLELGDSALYFCASSVAGLAEGTDTQYFGPGTRLTVL.

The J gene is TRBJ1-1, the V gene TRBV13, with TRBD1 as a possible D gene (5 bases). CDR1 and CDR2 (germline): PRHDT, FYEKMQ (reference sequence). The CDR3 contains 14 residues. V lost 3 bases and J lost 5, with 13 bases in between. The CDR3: CASSLEGPGTEAFF. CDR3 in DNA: TGTGCCAGCAGCTTGGAGGGACCGGGGACTGAAGCTTTCTTT.

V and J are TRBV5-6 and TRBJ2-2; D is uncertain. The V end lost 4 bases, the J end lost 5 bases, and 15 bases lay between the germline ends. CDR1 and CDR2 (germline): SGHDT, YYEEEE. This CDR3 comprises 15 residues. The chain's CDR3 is CASSPASIPTGELFF. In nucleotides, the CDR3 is TGTGCCAGCAGCCCCGCGTCCATACCTACCGGGGAGCTGTTTTTT. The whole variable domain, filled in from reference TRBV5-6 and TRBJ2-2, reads DAGVTQSPTHLIKTRGQQVTLRCSPKSGHDTVSWYQQALGQGPQFIFQYYEEEERQRGNFPDRFSGHQFPNYSSELNVNALLLGDSALYLCASSPASIPTGELFFGEGSRLTVL.

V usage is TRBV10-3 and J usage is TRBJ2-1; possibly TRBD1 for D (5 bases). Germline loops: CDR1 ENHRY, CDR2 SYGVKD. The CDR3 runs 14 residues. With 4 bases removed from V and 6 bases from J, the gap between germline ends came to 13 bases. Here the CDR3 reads CAISVGRVVNEQFF. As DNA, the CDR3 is TGTGCCATCAGTGTGGGCAGGGTCGTCAATGAGCAGTTCTTC.

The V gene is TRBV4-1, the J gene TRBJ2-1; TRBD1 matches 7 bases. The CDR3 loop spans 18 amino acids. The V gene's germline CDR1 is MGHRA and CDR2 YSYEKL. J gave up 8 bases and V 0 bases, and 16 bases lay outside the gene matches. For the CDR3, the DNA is TGCGCCAGCAGCCAAGATTTGTCGACAGGGATTGCCGGGGATGAGCAGTTCTTC. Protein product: CASSQDLSTGIAGDEQFF.

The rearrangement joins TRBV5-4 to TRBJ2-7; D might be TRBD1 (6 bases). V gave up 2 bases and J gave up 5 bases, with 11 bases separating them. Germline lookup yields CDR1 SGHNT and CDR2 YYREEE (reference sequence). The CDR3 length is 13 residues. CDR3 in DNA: TGTGCCAGCAGCTTCCAGGGGATGCACGAGCAGTACTTC. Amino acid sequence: CASSFQGMHEQYF.

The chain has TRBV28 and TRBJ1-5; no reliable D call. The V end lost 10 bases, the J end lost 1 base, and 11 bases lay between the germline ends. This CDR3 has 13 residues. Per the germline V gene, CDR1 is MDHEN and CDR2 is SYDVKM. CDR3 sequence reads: CATSEVSNQPQHF. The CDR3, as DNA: TGTGCCACTTCCGAGGTGAGCAATCAGCCCCAGCATTTT.

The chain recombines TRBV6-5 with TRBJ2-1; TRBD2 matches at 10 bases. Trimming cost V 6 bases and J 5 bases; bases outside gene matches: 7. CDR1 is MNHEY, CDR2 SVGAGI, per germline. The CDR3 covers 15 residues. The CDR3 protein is CASRVGLAIHNEQFF. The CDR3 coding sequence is TGTGCCAGCAGGGTGGGACTAGCGATCCACAATGAGCAGTTCTTC.

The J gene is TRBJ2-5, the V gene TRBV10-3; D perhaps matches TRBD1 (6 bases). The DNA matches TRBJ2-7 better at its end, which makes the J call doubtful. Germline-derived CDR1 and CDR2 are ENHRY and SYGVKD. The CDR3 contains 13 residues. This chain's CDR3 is CAISDRGFYEQYF. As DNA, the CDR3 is TGTGCCATCAGTGATAGGGGGTTCTACGAGCAGTACTTC.

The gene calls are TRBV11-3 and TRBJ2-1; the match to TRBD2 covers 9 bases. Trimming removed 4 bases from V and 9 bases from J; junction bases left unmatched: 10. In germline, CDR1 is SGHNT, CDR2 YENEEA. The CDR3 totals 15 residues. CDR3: CASSSGTSPSSEQFF. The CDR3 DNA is TGTGCCAGCAGCTCAGGGACTAGCCCTAGTTCTGAGCAGTTCTTC.

The CDR3 spells CSVEGGLAEYNEQFF. CDR3 bases: TGCAGCGTTGAAGGGGGACTAGCGGAGTACAATGAGCAGTTCTTC. The chain has TRBV29-1 and TRBJ2-1, with 11 bases aligning to TRBD2. With 1 base clipped from V and 4 bases from J, the junction kept 3 bases outside the gene matches. The V gene's germline CDR1 is SQVTM and CDR2 ANQGSEA. The CDR3 loop spans 15 amino acids.

CDR3 DNA sequence: TGTGCCAGCAGCCGCGGGGGGGCAGAATATTTCTTC. It specifies CASSRGGAEYFF. The chain uses TRBV7-3 and TRBJ2-1, with TRBD2 matching 9 bases. In germline, CDR1 is SGHTA, CDR2 FQGTGA. V lost 5 bases to trimming and J lost 16 bases; unmatched junction nucleotides: 9. This CDR3 comprises 12 residues.

The CDR3: CASSLVTGSGYTF. The CDR3, as DNA: TGTGCCAGCAGCTTGGTGACAGGGTCTGGCTACACCTTC. The V and J genes are TRBV5-6 and TRBJ1-2; 7 bases are a match to TRBD1. The length of the CDR3 is 13 residues. V lost 0 bases to trimming and J lost 7 bases; unmatched junction nucleotides: 3. Germline CDR1 SGHDT, CDR2 YYEEEE.

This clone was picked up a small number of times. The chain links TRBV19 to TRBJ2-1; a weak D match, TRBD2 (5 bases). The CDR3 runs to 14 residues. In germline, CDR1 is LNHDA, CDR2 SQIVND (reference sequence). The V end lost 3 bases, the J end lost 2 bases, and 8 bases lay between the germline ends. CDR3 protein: CASSMRVPYNEQFF. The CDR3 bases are TGTGCCAGTAGTATGAGGGTCCCCTACAATGAGCAGTTCTTC.

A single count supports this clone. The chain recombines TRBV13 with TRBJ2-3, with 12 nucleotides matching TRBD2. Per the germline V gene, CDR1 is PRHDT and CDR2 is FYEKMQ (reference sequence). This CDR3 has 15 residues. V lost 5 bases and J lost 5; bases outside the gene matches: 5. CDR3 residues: CASSASGGAGDTQYF. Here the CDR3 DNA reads TGTGCCAGCAGCGCTAGCGGGGGGGCGGGAGATACGCAGTATTTT.

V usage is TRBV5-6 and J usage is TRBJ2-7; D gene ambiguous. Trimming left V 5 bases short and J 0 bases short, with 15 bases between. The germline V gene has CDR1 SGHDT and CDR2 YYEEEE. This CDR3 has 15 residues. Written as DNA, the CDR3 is TGTGCCAGCAGTTTTACGACACGTAGCTCCTACGAGCAGTACTTC. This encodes CASSFTTRSSYEQYF.

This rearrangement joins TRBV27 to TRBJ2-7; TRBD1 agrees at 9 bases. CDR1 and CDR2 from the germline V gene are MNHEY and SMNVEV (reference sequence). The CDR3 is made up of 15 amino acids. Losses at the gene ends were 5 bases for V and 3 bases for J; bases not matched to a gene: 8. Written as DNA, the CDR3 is TGTGCCAGCAGTCCCCTGGGACAGGGACACTACGAGCAGTACTTC. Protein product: CASSPLGQGHYEQYF.

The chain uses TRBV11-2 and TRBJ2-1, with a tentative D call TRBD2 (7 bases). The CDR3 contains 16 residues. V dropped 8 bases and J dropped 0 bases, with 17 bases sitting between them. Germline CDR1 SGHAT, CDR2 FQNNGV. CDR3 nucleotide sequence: TGTGCCAGCGCCCTGTCCGGGGGGCCCTCCTACAATGAGCAGTTCTTC. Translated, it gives CASALSGGPSYNEQFF.

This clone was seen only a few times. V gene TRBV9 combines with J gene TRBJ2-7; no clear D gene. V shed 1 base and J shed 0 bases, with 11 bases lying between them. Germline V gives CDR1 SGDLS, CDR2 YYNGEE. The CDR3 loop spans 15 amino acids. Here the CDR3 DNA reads TGTGCCAGCAGCGTAAATCCGGATAGCTCCTACGAGCAGTACTTC. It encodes CASSVNPDSSYEQYF. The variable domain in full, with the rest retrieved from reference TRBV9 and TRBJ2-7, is DSGVTQTPKHLITATGQRVTLRCSPRSGDLSVYWYQQSLDQGLQFLIQYYNGEERAKGNILERFSAQQFPDLHSELNLSSLELGDSALYFCASSVNPDSSYEQYFGPGTRLTVT.

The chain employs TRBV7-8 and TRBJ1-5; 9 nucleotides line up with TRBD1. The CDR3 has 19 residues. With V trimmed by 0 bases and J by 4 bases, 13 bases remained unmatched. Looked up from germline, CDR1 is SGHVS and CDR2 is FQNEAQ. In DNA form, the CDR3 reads TGTGCCAGCAGCTTAGCCCGGGGCGGGACAGGGCCGGGTAATCAGCCCCAGCATTTT. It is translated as CASSLARGGTGPGNQPQHF.

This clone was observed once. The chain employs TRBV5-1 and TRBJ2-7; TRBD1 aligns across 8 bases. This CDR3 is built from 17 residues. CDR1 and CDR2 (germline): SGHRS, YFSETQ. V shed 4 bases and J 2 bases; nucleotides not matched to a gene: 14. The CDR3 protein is CASSRFYTGGATYEQYF. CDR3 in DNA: TGCGCCAGCAGCCGTTTCTACACAGGGGGTGCCACCTACGAGCAGTACTTC. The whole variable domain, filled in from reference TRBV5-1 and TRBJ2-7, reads KAGVTQTPRYLIKTRGQQVTLSCSPISGHRSVSWYQQTPGQGLQFLFEYFSETQRNKGNFPGRFSGRQFSNSRSEMNVSTLELGDSALYLCASSRFYTGGATYEQYFGPGTRLTVT.

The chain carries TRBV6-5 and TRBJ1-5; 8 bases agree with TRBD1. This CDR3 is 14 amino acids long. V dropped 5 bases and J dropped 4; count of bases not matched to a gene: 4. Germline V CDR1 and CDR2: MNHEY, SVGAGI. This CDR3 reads CASSRGQGNQPQHF. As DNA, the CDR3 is TGTGCCAGCAGTCGAGGACAGGGAAATCAGCCCCAGCATTTT.

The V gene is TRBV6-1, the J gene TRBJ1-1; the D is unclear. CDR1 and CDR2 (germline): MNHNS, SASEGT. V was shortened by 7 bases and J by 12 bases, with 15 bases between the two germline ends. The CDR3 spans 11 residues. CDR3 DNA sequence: TGTGCCAGCACCATGGACCCTCATACTTTCTTT. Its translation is CASTMDPHTFF.

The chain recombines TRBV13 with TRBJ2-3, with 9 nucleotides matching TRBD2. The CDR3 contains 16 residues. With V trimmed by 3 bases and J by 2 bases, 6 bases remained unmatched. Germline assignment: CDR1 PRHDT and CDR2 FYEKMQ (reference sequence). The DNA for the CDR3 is TGTGCCAGCAGCTTTGGCAGCGGGGGGTCCACAGATACGCAGTATTTT. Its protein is CASSFGSGGSTDTQYF.